Listed below are T cell receptor beta chains from one sample, sequenced in a study of T cells after yellow fever vaccination. TCRdb re-called the 5' RACE reads with MiXCR, one entry per CDR3 protein. This sample has some 600,000 distinct CDR3 sequences, with 12% found just once. The specimen was PBMCs, collected on the day of the yellow fever booster vaccination. The receptors were sampled from a man aged 30-40 years who received the YFV17D yellow fever vaccine. CDR3s include the opening cysteine and the closing phenylalanine or tryptophan. A D gene is named only where the DNA matches it firmly. Only some rows state a clone size, as once, few, many or a class for expanded clones.

j_gene	d_gene	v_gene	abundance	CDR3nt	CDR3aa
TRBJ2-7	NA	TRBV28	few	TGTGCCAGCAGTTTATCAGGGCGCGAGCAGTACTTC	CASSLSGREQYF
TRBJ2-5	TRBD2	TRBV7-9	few	TGTGCCAGCAGCTCCGGGACTAGCGGGAGATTGACCCAGTACTTC	CASSSGTSGRLTQYF
TRBJ2-3	TRBD2	TRBV7-3	few	TGTGCCAGCAGCTTTTCGGGACTACCAACAGATACGCAGTATTTT	CASSFSGLPTDTQYF
TRBJ2-1	TRBD2	TRBV5-1	few	TGCGCCAGCAGCCCCAAGGCGGGGGGATACAATGAGCAGTTCTTC	CASSPKAGGYNEQFF
TRBJ2-5	NA	TRBV7-2	NA	TGTGCCAGCAGCCCCGTGCCCGGTCAAGAGACCCAGTACTTC	CASSPVPGQETQYF
TRBJ2-3	NA	TRBV29-1	NA	TGCAGCGTTGTAGGGGATACGCAGTATTTT	CSVVGDTQYF
TRBJ1-3	NA	TRBV10-3	many	TGTGCCATCTCCTCTGGAAACACCATATATTTT	CAISSGNTIYF
TRBJ2-3	TRBD2	TRBV18	NA	TGTGCCAGCTCAAAGGGGACTAGCGGCACAGATACGCAGTATTTT	CASSKGTSGTDTQYF
TRBJ2-1	TRBD2	TRBV6-6	NA	TGTGCCAGCAGTCGTACTAGCGAATTGGTGCAGTTCTTC	CASSRTSELVQFF
TRBJ2-2	TRBD1	TRBV20-1	few	TGCAGTGCCAGAAGATCCGGGACAGGGGGGACCGGGGAGCTGTTTTTT	CSARRSGTGGTGELFF
TRBJ2-3	NA	TRBV6-2/TRBV6-3	NA	TGTGCCAGCTACAATGCGCAGTATTTT	CASYNAQYF
TRBJ2-7	TRBD1	TRBV3-1	few	TGTGCCAGCAGCCAGATAGGACAGGGCTACGAGCAGTACTTC	CASSQIGQGYEQYF
TRBJ2-7	NA	TRBV7-2	NA	TGTGCCAGCAGCTTAGCTCCGGGGGTAGGGTACGAGCAGTACTTC	CASSLAPGVGYEQYF
TRBJ1-2	NA	TRBV12-3/TRBV12-4	many	TGTGCCAGCAGTTTAGGGACATTTAACTATGGCTACACCTTC	CASSLGTFNYGYTF
TRBJ2-3	NA	TRBV27	NA	TGTGCCAGCAGGACCAAGAGGGGGTACACAGATACGCAGTATTTT	CASRTKRGYTDTQYF
TRBJ2-7	NA	TRBV10-3	few	TGTGCCATCAGTGACTCCTACCACGAGCAGTACTTC	CAISDSYHEQYF
TRBJ2-3	TRBD2	TRBV20-1	NA	TGCAGTGCCCCACTAGCGGGTGGGGCCGGAAATACGCAGTATTTT	CSAPLAGGAGNTQYF
TRBJ2-1	NA	TRBV28	few	TGTGCCAGCAGTTTTTCCCCGACCAGGTCGGAGCAGTTCTTC	CASSFSPTRSEQFF
TRBJ2-1	NA	TRBV4-3	NA	TGCGCCAGCAGCCAAGAGGGCTCAAGGGGGGAGCAGTTCTTC	CASSQEGSRGEQFF
TRBJ1-1	NA	TRBV4-3	many	TGCGCCAGCAGCCAGCAGGGAGACGGTACTGAAGCTTTCTTT	CASSQQGDGTEAFF
TRBJ2-5	NA	TRBV11-3	few	TGTGCCAGCAGCTTAGAGTACCGTAAACGCCAAGAGACCCAGTACTTC	CASSLEYRKRQETQYF
TRBJ2-7	TRBD1	TRBV10-3	few	TGTGCCATCAGTGAGTTGGACAGGGATGAGCAGTACTTC	CAISELDRDEQYF
TRBJ2-3	TRBD2	TRBV7-2	many	TGTGCCAGCAGCTTAAGCGGGGGAAGGGGAGATACGCAGTATTTT	CASSLSGGRGDTQYF
TRBJ2-3	TRBD1	TRBV5-1	NA	TGCGCCAGCAGCACTGGACAGGGAAACACAGATACGCAGTATTTT	CASSTGQGNTDTQYF
TRBJ2-5	TRBD1	TRBV3-1	NA	TGTGCCAGCAGGGGGACAGGCGGGACGGAGACCCAGTACTTC	CASRGTGGTETQYF
TRBJ2-1	NA	TRBV9	NA	TGTGCCAGCAGCGTAGTTGGGGGAAGCTCCTACAATGAGCAGTTCTTC	CASSVVGGSSYNEQFF
TRBJ2-3	NA	TRBV11-2	few	TGTGCCAGCAGCCCCCAAGTGCGAACAGATACGCAGTATTTT	CASSPQVRTDTQYF
TRBJ2-7	TRBD2	TRBV20-1	NA	TGCAGTGCCGGACTAGCGGGAGGGGCTCACGAGCAGTACTTC	CSAGLAGGAHEQYF
TRBJ1-5	NA	TRBV25-1	few	TGTGCCAGCAGTGCCTATGGGGACCCAAGCAATCAGCCCCAGCATTTT	CASSAYGDPSNQPQHF
TRBJ1-5	NA	TRBV28	NA	TGTGCCACCGACCGTGGGGGGCATCAGCCCCAGCATTTT	CATDRGGHQPQHF
TRBJ2-3	TRBD1	TRBV5-5	NA	TGTGCCAGCAGCTTGCTGACAGGGAAGTTCACAGATACGCAGTATTTT	CASSLLTGKFTDTQYF
TRBJ1-2	TRBD1	TRBV11-2	few	TGTGCCAGCAGCTTAAACCCCGGACAGGAGCACTATGGCTACACCTTC	CASSLNPGQEHYGYTF
TRBJ2-5	NA	TRBV10-3	few	TGTGCCATCAGTGAGAGGGGGTACCAAGAGACCCAGTACTTC	CAISERGYQETQYF
TRBJ2-5	NA	TRBV20-1	many	TGCAGTGCAAAGACAGGTAGTCGAGAGACCCAGTACTTC	CSAKTGSRETQYF
TRBJ2-5	TRBD1	TRBV7-9	few	TGTGCCAGCAGCTCTCTCCCGTCCGACAGGGATCAAAAGACCCAGTACTTC	CASSSLPSDRDQKTQYF
TRBJ2-3	NA	TRBV20-1	NA	TGCAGTGCTAGGATTGTGGGCACAGATACGCAGTATTTT	CSARIVGTDTQYF
TRBJ1-1	NA	TRBV7-9	NA	TGTGCCAGCAGCGCGAAGGGGGGGGTAGGTGAAGCTTTCTTT	CASSAKGGVGEAFF
TRBJ2-7	NA	TRBV19	NA	TGTGCCAGTAGTATCAGGGTCGGATCCTACGAGCAGTACTTC	CASSIRVGSYEQYF
TRBJ2-7	NA	TRBV5-5	NA	TGTGCCAGCAGCTTGGAGGGACAAACCTACGAGCAGTACTTC	CASSLEGQTYEQYF
TRBJ2-2	NA	TRBV10-3	few	TGTGCCGTCGAATACGTGAGCGGGGAGCTGTTTTTT	CAVEYVSGELFF
TRBJ2-1	TRBD2	TRBV5-1	NA	TGCGCCAGCAGCAACGGACTAGCGGGAGTGGTAGTCGATGAGCAGTTCTTC	CASSNGLAGVVVDEQFF